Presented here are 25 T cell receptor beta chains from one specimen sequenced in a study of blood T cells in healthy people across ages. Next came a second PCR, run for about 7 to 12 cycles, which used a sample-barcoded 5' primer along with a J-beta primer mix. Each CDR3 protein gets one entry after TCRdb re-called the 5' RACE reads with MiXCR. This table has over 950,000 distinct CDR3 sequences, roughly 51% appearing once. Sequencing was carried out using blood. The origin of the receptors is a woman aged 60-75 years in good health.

The CDR3 DNA follows: TGTGCCAGCTCACCACCGAGGGGTGGGCCCCGGGACACTGAAGCTTTCTTT. It is translated as CASSPPRGGPRDTEAFF. The chain recombines TRBV18 with TRBJ1-1; D is perhaps TRBD1 (5 bases). The germline CDR1 and CDR2 sequences are KGHSH and LQKENI. The V end was cut by 0 bases, the J end by 3 bases, with 17 bases between. The CDR3 runs 17 residues. Full variable domain (outside the CDR3, taken from reference TRBV18 and TRBJ1-1): NAGVMQNPRHLVRRRGQEARLRCSPMKGHSHVYWYRQLPEEGLKFMVYLQKENIIDESGMPKERFSAEFPKEGPSILRIQQVVRGDSAAYFCASSPPRGGPRDTEAFFGQGTRLTVV.

The chain's CDR3 is CASSMGTSGRINEQFF. CDR3 nucleotide sequence: TGTGCCAGTAGTATGGGGACTAGCGGGAGAATCAATGAGCAGTTCTTC. The chain has TRBV19 and TRBJ2-1, with 14 positions matching TRBD2. Per the germline V gene, CDR1 is LNHDA and CDR2 is SQIVND (reference sequence). The CDR3 contains 16 residues. Unmatched junction bases numbered 4, after V lost 3 bases and J lost 6 bases.

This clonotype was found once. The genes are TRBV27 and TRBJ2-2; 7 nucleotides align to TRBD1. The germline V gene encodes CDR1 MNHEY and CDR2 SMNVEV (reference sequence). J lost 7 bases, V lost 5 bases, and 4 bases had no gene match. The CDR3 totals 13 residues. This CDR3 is CASSHGQDGELFF. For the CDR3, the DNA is TGTGCCAGCAGTCACGGACAGGACGGGGAGCTGTTTTTT.

CDR3 in amino acids: CASSFWTEASPLHF. CDR3 coding DNA: TGTGCCAGCAGCTTCTGGACAGAGGCTTCACCCCTCCACTTT. This sequence joins TRBV7-2 and TRBJ1-6; D possibly corresponds to TRBD1 (6 bases). The V end lost 3 bases, the J end lost 9 bases, and 12 bases lay between the germline ends. This CDR3 has 14 residues. Per the germline V gene, CDR1 is SGHTA and CDR2 is FQGNSA.

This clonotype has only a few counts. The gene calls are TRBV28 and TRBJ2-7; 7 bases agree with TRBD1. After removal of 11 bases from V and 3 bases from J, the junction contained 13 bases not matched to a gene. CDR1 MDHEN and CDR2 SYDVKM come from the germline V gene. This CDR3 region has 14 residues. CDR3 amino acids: CAGQSQGWNYEQYF. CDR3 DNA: TGTGCCGGTCAATCACAGGGGTGGAACTACGAGCAGTACTTC.

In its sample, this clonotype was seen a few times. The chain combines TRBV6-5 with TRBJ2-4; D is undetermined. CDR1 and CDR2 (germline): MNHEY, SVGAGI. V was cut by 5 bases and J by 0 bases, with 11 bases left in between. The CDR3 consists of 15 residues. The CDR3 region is CASSKSWLAKNIQYF. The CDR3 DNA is TGTGCCAGCAGTAAAAGTTGGCTAGCCAAAAACATTCAGTACTTC.

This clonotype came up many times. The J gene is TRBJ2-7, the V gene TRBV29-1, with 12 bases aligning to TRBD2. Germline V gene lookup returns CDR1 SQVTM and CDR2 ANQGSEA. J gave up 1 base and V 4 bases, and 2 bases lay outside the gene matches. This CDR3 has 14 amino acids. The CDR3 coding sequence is TGCAGCGTTGCGGGGACTAGCGGGTCCTACGAGCAGTACTTC. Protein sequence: CSVAGTSGSYEQYF.

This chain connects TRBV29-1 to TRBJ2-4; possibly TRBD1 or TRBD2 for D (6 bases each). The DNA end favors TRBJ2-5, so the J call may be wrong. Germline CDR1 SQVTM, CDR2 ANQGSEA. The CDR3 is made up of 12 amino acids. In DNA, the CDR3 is TGCAGCACTGGGGGGCCTCAAGAGACCCAGTACTTC. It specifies CSTGGPQETQYF.

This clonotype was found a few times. CDR3 amino acids: CASSPRDRVADTQYF. CDR3 DNA sequence: TGCGCCAGCAGCCCCCGGGACAGGGTGGCAGATACGCAGTATTTT. The rearrangement links TRBV5-1 to TRBJ2-3; 9 bases are a match to TRBD1. The germline CDR1 and CDR2 sequences are SGHRS and YFSETQ. J gave up 4 bases and V 4 bases, and 7 bases lay outside the gene matches. This CDR3 has 15 residues.

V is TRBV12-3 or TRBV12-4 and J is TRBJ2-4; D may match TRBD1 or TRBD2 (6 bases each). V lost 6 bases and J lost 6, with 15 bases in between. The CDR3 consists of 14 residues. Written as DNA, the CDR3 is TGTGCCAGCAGCTCCGCGGGACAACCAAACATTCAGTACTTC. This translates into CASSSAGQPNIQYF.

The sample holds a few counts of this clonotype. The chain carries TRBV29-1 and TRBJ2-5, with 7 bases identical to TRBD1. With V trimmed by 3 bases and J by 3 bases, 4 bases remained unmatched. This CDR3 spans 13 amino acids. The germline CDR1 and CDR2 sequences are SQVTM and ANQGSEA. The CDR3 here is CSVERDREETQYF. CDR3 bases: TGCAGCGTTGAGCGCGACAGGGAAGAGACCCAGTACTTC.

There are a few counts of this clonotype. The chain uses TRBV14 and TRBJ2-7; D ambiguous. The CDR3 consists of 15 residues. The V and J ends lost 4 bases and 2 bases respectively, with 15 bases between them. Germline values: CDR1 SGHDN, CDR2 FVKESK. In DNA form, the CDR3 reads TGTGCCAGCAGCCCAACTGAGAGAGGCGCCTACGAGCAGTACTTC. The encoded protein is CASSPTERGAYEQYF. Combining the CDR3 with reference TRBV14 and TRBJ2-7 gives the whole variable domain EAGVTQFPSHSVIEKGQTVTLRCDPISGHDNLYWYRRVMGKEIKFLLHFVKESKQDESGMPNNRFLAERTGGTYSTLKVQPAELEDSGVYFCASSPTERGAYEQYFGPGTRLTVT.

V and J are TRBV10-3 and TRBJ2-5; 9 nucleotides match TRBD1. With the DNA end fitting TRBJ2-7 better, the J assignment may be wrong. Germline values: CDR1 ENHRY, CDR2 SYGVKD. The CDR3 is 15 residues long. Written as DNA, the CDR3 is TGTGCCATCAGTGAGGTGTGGGAGACAGGGGGCGAGCAGTACTTC. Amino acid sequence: CAISEVWETGGEQYF.

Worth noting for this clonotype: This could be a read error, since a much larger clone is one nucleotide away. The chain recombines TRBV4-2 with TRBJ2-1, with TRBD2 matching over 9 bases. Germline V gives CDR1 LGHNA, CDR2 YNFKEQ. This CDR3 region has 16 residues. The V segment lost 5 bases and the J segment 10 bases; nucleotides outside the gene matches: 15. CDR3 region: CASSSQPSGNGDEQFF. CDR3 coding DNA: TGTGCCAGCAGCTCCCAGCCTAGCGGGAACGGGGACGAGCAGTTCTTC.

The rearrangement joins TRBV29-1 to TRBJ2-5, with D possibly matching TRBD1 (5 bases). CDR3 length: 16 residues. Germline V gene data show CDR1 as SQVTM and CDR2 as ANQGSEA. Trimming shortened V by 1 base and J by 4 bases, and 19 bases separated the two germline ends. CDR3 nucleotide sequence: TGCAGCGTTGAAGTAGGGCAGGGTTTCTTTGGAGAGACCCAGTACTTC. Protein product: CSVEVGQGFFGETQYF.

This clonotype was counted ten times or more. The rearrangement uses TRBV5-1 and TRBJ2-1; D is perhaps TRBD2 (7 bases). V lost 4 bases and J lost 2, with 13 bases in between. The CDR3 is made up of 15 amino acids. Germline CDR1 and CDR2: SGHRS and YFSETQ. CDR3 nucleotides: TGCGCCAGCAGCCTCGGGGAGGGGGCCTACAATGAGCAGTTCTTC. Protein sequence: CASSLGEGAYNEQFF.

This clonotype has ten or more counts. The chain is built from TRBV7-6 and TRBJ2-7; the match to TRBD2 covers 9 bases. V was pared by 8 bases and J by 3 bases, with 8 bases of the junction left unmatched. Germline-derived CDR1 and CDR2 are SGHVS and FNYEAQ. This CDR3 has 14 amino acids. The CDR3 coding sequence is TGTGCCAGCGGAACCCTTAGCGGGGGCTACGAGCAGTACTTC. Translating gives CASGTLSGGYEQYF.

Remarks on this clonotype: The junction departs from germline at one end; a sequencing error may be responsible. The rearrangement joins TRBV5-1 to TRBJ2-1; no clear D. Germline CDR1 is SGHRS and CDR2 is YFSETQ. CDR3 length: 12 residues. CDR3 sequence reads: CASSLHDNGQFF. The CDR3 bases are TGCGCCAGCAGCTTGCATGACAATGGGCAGTTCTTC.

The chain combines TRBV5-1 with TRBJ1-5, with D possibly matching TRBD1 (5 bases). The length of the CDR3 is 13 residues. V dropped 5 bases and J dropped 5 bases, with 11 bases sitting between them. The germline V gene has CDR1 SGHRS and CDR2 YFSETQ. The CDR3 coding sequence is TGCGCCAGCAGTGGGGCGGAAGATCAGCCCCAGCATTTT. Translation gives CASSGAEDQPQHF.

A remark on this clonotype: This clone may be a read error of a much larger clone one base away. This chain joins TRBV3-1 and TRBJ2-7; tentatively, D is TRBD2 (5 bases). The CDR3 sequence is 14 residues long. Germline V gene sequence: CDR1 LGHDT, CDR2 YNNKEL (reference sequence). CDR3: CASGQAVAPYEQYF. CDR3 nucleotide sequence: TGTGCCAGCGGCCAAGCGGTAGCCCCCTACGAGCAGTACTTC.

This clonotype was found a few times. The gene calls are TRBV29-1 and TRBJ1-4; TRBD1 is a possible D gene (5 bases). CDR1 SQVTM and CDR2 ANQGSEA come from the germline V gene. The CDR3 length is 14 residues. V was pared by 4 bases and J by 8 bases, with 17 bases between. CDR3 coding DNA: TGCAGCGTTGGGGGGACGGGGCCCAAGGAAAAACTGTTTTTT. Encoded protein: CSVGGTGPKEKLFF.

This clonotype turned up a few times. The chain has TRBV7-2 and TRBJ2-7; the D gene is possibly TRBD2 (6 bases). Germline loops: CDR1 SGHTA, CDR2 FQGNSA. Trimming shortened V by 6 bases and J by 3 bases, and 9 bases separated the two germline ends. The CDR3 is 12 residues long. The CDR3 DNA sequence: TGTGCCAGCAGATTGGACTACTACGAGCAGTACTTC. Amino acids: CASRLDYYEQYF.

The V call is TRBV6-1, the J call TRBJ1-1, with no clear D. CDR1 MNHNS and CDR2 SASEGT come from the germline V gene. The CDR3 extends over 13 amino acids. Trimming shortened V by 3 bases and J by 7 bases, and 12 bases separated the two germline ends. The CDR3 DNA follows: TGTGCCAGCAGTGACTGGGCCGGCCATGAAGCTTTCTTT. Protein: CASSDWAGHEAFF.

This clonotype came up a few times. CDR3 in amino acids: CASSPFRLYGTGGNQPQHF. CDR3 nucleotides: TGTGCCAGCAGTCCCTTCCGCCTCTACGGGACAGGGGGCAATCAGCCCCAGCATTTT. The chain couples TRBV27 to TRBJ1-5, with 10 bases lining up with TRBD1. With 5 bases clipped from V and 2 bases from J, the junction kept 15 bases outside the gene matches. Germline V gene data show CDR1 as MNHEY and CDR2 as SMNVEV (reference sequence). There are 19 residues in the CDR3.

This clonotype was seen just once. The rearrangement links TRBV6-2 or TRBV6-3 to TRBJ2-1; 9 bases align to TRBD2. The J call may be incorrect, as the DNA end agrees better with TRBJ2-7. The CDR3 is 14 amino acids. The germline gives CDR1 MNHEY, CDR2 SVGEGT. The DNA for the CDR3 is TGTGCCAGCAGTGAACCTAGCGGGACTCGGGAGCAGTACTTC. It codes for CASSEPSGTREQYF.